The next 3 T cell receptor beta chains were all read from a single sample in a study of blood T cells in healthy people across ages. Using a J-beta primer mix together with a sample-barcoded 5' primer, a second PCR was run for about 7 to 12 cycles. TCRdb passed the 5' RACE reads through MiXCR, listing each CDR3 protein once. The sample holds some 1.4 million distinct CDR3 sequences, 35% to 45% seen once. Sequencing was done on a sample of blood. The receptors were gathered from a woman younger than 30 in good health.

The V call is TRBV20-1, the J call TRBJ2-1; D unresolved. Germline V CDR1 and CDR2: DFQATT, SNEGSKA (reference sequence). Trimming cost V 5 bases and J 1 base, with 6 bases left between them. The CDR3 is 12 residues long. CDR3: CSAGHSYNEQFF. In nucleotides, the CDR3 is TGCAGTGCTGGGCATTCCTACAATGAGCAGTTCTTC.

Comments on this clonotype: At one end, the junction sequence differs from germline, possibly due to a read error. The CDR3 DNA reads TGTGCCAGCAGACAAGATCTGGGAGGGACTGCCTACAATGAGCAGTTCTTC. It translates to CASRQDLGGTAYNEQFF. V usage is TRBV4-2 and J usage is TRBJ2-1, with 7 bases identical to TRBD2. CDR3 length: 17 amino acids. CDR1 LGHNA and CDR2 YNFKEQ come from the germline V gene.

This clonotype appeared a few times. DNA for the CDR3: TGCAGCGTTGGCGCCCATCGGACAGGGAACTACGAGCAGTACTTC. Residues: CSVGAHRTGNYEQYF. The chain couples TRBV29-1 to TRBJ2-7, with TRBD1 identical over 8 bases. CDR1 is SQVTM and CDR2 is ANQGSEA in the germline V gene. CDR3 length equals 15 residues. The V segment lost 4 bases and the J segment 3 bases; nucleotides outside the gene matches: 11.